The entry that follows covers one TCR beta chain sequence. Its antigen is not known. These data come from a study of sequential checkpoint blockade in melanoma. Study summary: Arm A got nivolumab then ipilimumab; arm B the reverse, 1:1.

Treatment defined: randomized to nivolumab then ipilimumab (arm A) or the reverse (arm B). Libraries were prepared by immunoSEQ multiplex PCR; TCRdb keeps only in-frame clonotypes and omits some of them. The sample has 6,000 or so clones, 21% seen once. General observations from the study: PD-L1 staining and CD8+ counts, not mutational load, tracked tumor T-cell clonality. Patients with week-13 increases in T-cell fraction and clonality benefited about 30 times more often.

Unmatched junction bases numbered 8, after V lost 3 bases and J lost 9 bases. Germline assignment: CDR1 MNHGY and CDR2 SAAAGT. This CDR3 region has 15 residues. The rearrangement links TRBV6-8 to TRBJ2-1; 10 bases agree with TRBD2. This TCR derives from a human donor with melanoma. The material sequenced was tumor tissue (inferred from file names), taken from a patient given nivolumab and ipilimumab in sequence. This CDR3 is CASSYSGRKGGEQFF. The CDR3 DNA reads TGTGCCAGCAGTTATAGCGGGAGGAAAGGAGGTGAGCAGTTCTTC.